This T cell receptor (beta chain) stems from a study of blood T cell repertoires in COVID-19. Turning to the study itself: Specimens from acute and convalescent COVID-19 originated in the United States, Italy and Spain. T cells, B-cell-depleted T cells, or PBMCs provided the cDNA or gDNA that served as material.

Looked up from germline, CDR1 is SGDLS and CDR2 is YYNGEE. The CDR3 runs 13 residues. The ends were cut back, 0 bases at V and 5 bases at J, with 8 bases in the middle. In the study's own analysis: Reference gene primer amplification yielded estimated nucleated cell counts. Generated by immunoSEQ multiplex PCR, the TCRdb table keeps only in-frame clones and is missing some. V, J and clone size were drawn from that table, and D and trimming were deduced from the DNA. Counted here are roughly 160,000 clones, about four fifths occurring once; the ten biggest clones make up 8% to 8.5%. The source of this sequence is a woman aged 60 to 75 with COVID-19, enrolled during active disease. V is TRBV9 and J is TRBJ2-5; D perhaps matches TRBD2 (6 bases). The specimen sequenced was peripheral blood. In DNA form, the CDR3 reads TGTGCCAGCAGCGTAGGGGCGGGGGAGACCCAGTACTTC. Residues: CASSVGAGETQYF.